This TCR beta chain stems from a study of T cells after posttransplantation cyclophosphamide. Methotrexate plus calcineurin inhibitor accompanied controls' myeloablative marrow transplants; sampling was 1 year later. Clones were read by immunoSEQ multiplex PCR, and TCRdb kept only the in-frame ones, dropping some. Seen here are 4,000 to 6,000 clones, approximately 70% observed once, and the top ten hold approximately 53%. Trimming took off 9 bases at V and 4 bases at J, with 12 bases between the two ends. The CDR3 runs to 12 residues. CDR1 and CDR2 (germline): LNHNV, YYDKDF (reference sequence). The receptor comes from a female patient in her fifties or sixties who received an allogeneic stem cell transplant from an unrelated donor, was CMV-positive, and had acute and chronic GVHD. Certain T cells may be donor cells from the graft. The specimen comprised PBMCs, sampled around 320 days after allogeneic stem cell transplant with calcineurin inhibitor and methotrexate. The chain employs TRBV15 and TRBJ1-2; tentative D call: TRBD1 (5 bases). This CDR3 reads CATAGLTYGYTF. CDR3 sequence (DNA): TGTGCCACGGCGGGACTCACCTATGGCTACACCTTC.